This TCR beta chain was documented in a study of shared clonotypes between healthy human individuals. The data were produced by immunoSEQ multiplex PCR, yet TCRdb's version contains in-frame clones alone and is incomplete. The table lists approximately 2,000,000 clones, over 85% of them singletons. Only one count was recorded for this clone. This sample also contains other DNA sequences that code for the same CDR3. It was CD45RO-negative cells, positively selected for CCR7, that made up naive CD8 cells, with terminally differentiated effector memory CD45RA+ cells excluded. The sample comprised naive CD8+ T cells from PBMCs. The TCR was taken from a man younger than 35 in good health. Some clones in this sample may be carry-over from other donors' samples.

In DNA form, the CDR3 reads TGTGCCAGCAGTTACGGACTAGCGGCATACAATGAGCAGTTCTTC. Protein sequence: CASSYGLAAYNEQFF. The genes are TRBV6-5 and TRBJ2-1, with 10 bases matching TRBD2. With V trimmed by 2 bases and J by 4 bases, 2 bases remained unmatched. Germline loops: CDR1 MNHEY, CDR2 SVGAGI. The CDR3 length is 15 residues.